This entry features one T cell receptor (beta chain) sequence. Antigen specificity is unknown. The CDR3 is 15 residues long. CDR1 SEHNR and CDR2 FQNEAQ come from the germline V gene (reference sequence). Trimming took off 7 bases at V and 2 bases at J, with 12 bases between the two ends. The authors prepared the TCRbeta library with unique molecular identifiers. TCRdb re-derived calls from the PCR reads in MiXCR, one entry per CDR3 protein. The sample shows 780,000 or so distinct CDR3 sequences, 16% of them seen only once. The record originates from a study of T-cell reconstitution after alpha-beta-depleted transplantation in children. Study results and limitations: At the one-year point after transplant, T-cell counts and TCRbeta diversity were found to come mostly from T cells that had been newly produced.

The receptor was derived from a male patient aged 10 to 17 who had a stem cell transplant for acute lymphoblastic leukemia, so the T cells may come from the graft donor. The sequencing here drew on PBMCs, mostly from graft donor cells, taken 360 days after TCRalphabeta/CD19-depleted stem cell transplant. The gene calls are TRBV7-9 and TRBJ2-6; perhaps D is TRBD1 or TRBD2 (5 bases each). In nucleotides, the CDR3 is TGTGCCAGCACCGGGGCCCGTACTGGGGCCAACGTCCTGACTTTC. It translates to CASTGARTGANVLTF.